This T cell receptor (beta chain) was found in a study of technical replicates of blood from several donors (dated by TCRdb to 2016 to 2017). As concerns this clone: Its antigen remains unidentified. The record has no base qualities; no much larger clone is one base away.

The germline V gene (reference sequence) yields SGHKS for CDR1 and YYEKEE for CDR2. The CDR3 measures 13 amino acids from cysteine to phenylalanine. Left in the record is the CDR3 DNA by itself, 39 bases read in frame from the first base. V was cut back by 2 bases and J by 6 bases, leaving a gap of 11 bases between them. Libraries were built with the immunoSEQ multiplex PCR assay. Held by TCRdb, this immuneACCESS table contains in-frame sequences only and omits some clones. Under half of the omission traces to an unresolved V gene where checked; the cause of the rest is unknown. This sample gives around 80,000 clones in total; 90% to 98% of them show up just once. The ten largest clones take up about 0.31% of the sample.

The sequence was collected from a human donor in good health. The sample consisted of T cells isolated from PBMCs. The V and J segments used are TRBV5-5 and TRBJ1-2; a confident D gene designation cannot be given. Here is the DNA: TGTGCCAGCAGCTTTGCCATTTCGGATGGCTACACCTTC. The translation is CASSFAISDGYTF. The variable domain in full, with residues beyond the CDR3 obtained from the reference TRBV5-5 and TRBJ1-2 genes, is DAGVTQSPTHLIKTRGQQVTLRCSPISGHKSVSWYQQVLGQGPQFIFQYYEKEERGRGNFPDRFSARQFPNYSSELNVNALLLGDSALYLCASSFAISDGYTFGSGTRLTVV.